The present T cell receptor beta chain was sequenced within a study of cytomegalovirus exposure and HLA in healthy donors. Overall study: About 80 million unique TCRs from HLA-typed donors were held in an early data release.

In regard to this clone: Its cognate antigen is unknown.

The CDR3 consists of 21 residues. Trimming stripped 2 bases from V and 0 bases from J, with 26 bases between. CDR1 is SGHRS and CDR2 is YFSETQ in the germline V gene. The primer mix had 60 Vbeta and 13 Jbeta primers. TCRdb's copy holds only in-frame clones and misses some; the assay was immunoSEQ multiplex PCR. The sample comprises roughly 100,000 clones, 79% of which are singletons, and 3.1% rests with the top ten. Study-wide results and caveats: The availability of immune exposure information extended only to CMV serostatus. With further analysis later on, most CMV-associated TCR beta chains appeared HLA-restricted.

Sequences were obtained from PBMCs. This receptor was identified in a woman in her thirties or forties in good health and CMV-seronegative. The chain has TRBV5-1 and TRBJ2-2; D is perhaps TRBD1 (5 bases). CDR3 nucleotides: TGCGCCAGCAGCTTTGGATCAGGCAGAGGTGGGGCCAGCGCGAACACCGGGGAGCTGTTTTTT. It is translated as CASSFGSGRGGASANTGELFF.